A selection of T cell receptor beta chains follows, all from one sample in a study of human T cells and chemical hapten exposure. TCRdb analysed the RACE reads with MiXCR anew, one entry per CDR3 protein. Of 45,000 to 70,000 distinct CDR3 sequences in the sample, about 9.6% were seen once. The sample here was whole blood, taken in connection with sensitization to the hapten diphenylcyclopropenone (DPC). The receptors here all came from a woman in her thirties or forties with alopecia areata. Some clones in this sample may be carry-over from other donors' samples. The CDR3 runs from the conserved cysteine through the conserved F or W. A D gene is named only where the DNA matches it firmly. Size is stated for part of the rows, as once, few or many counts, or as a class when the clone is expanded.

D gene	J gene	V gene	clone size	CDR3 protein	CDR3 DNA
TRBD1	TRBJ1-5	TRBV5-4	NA	CASSRGTGSNQPQHF	TGTGCCAGCAGCCGGGGGACAGGGAGCAATCAGCCCCAGCATTTT
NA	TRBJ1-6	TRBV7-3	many	CASSSGTANSPLHF	TGTGCCAGCAGCTCAGGGACGGCTAATTCACCCCTCCACTTT
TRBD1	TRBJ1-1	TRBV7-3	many	CASSSPSQGVTEAFF	TGTGCCAGCAGCTCCCCTTCCCAGGGGGTCACTGAAGCTTTCTTT
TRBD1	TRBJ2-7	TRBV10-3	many	CAISESWQGAGEQYF	TGTGCCATCAGTGAGTCGTGGCAGGGGGCTGGCGAGCAGTACTTC
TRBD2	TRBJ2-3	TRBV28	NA	CASSFQRGGLADTQYF	TGTGCCAGCAGTTTCCAGCGGGGGGGGCTGGCAGATACGCAGTATTTT
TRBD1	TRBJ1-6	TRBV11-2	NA	CASSPQQGGVNSPLHF	TGTGCCAGCAGCCCCCAACAGGGGGGAGTTAATTCACCCCTCCACTTT
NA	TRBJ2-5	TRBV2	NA	CASSDGIQGQETQYF	TGTGCCAGCAGTGACGGAATTCAGGGACAAGAGACCCAGTACTTC
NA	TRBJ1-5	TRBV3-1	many	CASSQSRADAPIAEPQHF	TGTGCCAGCAGCCAAAGCCGAGCTGACGCTCCTATAGCGGAGCCCCAGCATTTT
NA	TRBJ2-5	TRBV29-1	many	CSVGETQYF	TGCAGCGTTGGAGAGACCCAGTACTTC
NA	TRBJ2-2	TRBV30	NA	CAWSVRGTGELFF	TGTGCCTGGAGTGTACGAGGGACCGGGGAGCTGTTTTTT